This T cell receptor beta chain was observed in a study of CD8+ T cells in alopecia areata. The V gene lost 6 bases and the J gene lost 4 bases, with 9 bases spanning the gap. Germline loops: CDR1 MNHEY, CDR2 SVGAGI. This CDR3 spans 12 amino acids. Treatment of the sample: oral pan-JAK inhibitor, 5-10 mg twice daily. As part of sample collection, lesional scalp punch biopsies and peripheral blood were taken from alopecia areata patients. Sequencing templates came from extracted RNA that was reverse transcribed into cDNA. This table comes from immunoSEQ multiplex PCR, and its TCRdb copy is limited to in-frame clones, with some not included. The sample has some 110,000 clones, roughly 60% seen once.

Material: CD8+ T cells sorted from blood, obtained at week 4, from a patient treated with tofacitinib. The V gene is TRBV6-5, the J gene TRBJ1-1; maybe TRBD1 (5 bases). This clonotype originated in a human donor with alopecia areata. The CDR3 reads CASRGGSTEAFF. In DNA, the CDR3 is TGTGCCAGCAGGGGGGGGAGCACTGAAGCTTTCTTT.